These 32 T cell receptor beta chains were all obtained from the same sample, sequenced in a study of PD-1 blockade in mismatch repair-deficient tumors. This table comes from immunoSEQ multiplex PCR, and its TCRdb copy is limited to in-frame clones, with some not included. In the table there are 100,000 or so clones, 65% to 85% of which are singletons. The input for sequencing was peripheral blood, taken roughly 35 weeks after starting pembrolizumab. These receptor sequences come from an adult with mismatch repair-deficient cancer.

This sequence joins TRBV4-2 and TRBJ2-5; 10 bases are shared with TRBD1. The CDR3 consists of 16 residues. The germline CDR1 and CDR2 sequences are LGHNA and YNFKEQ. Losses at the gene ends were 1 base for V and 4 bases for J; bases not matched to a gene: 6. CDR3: CASSQGWDRGAETQYF. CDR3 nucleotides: TGTGCCAGCAGCCAAGGGTGGGACAGGGGAGCAGAGACCCAGTACTTC.

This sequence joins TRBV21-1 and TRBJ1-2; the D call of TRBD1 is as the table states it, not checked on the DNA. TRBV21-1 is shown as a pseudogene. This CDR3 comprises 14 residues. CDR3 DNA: TGTGCCAGCAGGTGGGGGGACAGTAGCTATGGCTACACCTTC. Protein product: CASRWGDSSYGYTF.

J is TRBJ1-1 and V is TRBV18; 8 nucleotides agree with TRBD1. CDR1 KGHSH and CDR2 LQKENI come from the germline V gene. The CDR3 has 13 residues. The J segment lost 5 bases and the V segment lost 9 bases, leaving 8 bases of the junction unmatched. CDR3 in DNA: TGTGCCAGTCAAGCAGGGGGCGCGACTGAAGCTTTCTTT. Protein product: CASQAGGATEAFF.

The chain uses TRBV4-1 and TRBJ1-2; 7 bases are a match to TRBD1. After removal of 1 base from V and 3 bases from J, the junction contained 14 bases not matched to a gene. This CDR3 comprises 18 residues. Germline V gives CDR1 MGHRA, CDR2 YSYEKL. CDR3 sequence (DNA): TGCGCCAGCAGCCAAGTCATCCTCCAAGGGGGCTCCCACTATGGCTACACCTTC. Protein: CASSQVILQGGSHYGYTF.

The CDR3 region is CASSLPYYEQYF. The CDR3 region has the DNA TGTGCCAGCAGCTTACCATACTACGAGCAGTACTTC. V is TRBV11-2 and J is TRBJ2-7; D is unresolved. V was shortened by 2 bases and J by 3 bases, with 5 bases between the two germline ends. The CDR3 covers 12 residues. Germline values: CDR1 SGHAT, CDR2 FQNNGV.

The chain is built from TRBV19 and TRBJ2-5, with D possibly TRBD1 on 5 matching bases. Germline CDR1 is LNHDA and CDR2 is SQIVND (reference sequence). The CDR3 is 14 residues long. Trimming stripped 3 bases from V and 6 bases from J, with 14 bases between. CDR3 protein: CASSIDKGAKTQYF. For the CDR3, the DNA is TGTGCCAGTAGTATTGATAAAGGGGCGAAGACCCAGTACTTC. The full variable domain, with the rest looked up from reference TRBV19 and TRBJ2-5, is DGGITQSPKYLFRKEGQNVTLSCEQNLNHDAMYWYRQDPGQGLRLIYYSQIVNDFQKGDIAEGYSVSREKKESFPLTVTSAQKNPTAFYLCASSIDKGAKTQYFGPGTRLLVL.

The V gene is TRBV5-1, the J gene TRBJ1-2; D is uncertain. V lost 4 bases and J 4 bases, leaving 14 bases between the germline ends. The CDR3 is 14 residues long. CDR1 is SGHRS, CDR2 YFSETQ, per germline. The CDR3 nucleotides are TGCGCCAGCAGCGGAGGGTCAATCGGCTATGGCTACACCTTC. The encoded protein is CASSGGSIGYGYTF.

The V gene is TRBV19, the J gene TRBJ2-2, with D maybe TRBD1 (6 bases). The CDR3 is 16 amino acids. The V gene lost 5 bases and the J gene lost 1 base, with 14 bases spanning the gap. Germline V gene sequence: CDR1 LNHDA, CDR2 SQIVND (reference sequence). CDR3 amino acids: CASSPWTDWNTGELFF. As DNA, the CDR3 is TGTGCCAGTAGTCCCTGGACAGACTGGAACACCGGGGAGCTGTTTTTT.

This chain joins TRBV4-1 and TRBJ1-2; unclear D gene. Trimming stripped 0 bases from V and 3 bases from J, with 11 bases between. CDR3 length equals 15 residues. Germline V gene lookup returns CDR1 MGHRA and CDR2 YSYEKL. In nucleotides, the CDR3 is TGCGCCAGCAGCCAAGATCCTGACCGCCACTATGGCTACACCTTC. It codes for CASSQDPDRHYGYTF.

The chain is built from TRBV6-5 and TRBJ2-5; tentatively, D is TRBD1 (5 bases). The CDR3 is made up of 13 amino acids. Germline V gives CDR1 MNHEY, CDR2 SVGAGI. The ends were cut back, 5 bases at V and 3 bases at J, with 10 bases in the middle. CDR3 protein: CASSVVGEETQYF. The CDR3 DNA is TGTGCCAGCAGTGTGGTAGGGGAAGAGACCCAGTACTTC.

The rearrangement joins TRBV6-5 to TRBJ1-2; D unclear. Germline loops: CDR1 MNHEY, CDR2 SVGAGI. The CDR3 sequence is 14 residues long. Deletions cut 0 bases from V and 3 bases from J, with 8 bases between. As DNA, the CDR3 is TGTGCCAGCAGTTACTCCTACGGGGACTATGGCTACACCTTC. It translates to CASSYSYGDYGYTF.

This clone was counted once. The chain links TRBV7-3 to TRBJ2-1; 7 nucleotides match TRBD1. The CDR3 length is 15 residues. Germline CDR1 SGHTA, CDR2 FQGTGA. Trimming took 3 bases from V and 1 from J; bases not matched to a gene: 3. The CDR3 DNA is TGTGCCAGCAGCTTGGGGACAGCATCCTACAATGAGCAGTTCTTC. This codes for CASSLGTASYNEQFF. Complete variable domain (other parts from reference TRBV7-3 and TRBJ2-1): GAGVSQTPSNKVTEKGKYVELRCDPISGHTALYWYRQSLGQGPEFLIYFQGTGAADDSGLPNDRFFAVRPEGSVSTLKIQRTERGDSAVYLCASSLGTASYNEQFFGPGTRLTVL.

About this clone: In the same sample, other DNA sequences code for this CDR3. The DNA for the CDR3 is TGCGCCAGCAGCCTGGATACAGGCGATCAGCCCCAGCATTTT. Its translation is CASSLDTGDQPQHF. The rearrangement joins TRBV5-1 to TRBJ1-5; D possibly corresponds to TRBD1 (5 bases). Looked up from germline, CDR1 is SGHRS and CDR2 is YFSETQ. The CDR3 has 14 residues. Trimming took off 4 bases at V and 5 bases at J, with 13 bases between the two ends.

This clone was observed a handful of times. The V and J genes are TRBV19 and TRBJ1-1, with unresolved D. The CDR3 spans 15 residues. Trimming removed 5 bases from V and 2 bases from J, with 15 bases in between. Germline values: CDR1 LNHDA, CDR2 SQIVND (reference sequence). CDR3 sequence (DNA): TGTGCCAGTAGTCCGTCCCAGGTGATCAACACTGAAGCTTTCTTT. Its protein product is CASSPSQVINTEAFF.

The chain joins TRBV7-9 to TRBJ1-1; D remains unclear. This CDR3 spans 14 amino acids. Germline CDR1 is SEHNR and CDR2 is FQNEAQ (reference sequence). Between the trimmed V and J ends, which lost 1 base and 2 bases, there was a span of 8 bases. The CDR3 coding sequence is TGTGCCAGCAGCTTAGGGGGTACAAACACTGAAGCTTTCTTT. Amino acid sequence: CASSLGGTNTEAFF.

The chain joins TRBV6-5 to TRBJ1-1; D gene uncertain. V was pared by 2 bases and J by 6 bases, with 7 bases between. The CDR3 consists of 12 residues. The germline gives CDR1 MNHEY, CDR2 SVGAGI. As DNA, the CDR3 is TGTGCCAGCAGTTACCTGTACGCTGAAGCTTTCTTT. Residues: CASSYLYAEAFF.

The CDR3 spells CASSVGDSSGNTIYF. The CDR3 DNA follows: TGTGCCAGCAGCGTAGGGGACAGCTCTGGAAACACCATATATTTT. The J gene is TRBJ1-3, the V gene TRBV9; TRBD1 aligns across 7 bases. The length of the CDR3 is 15 residues. V was clipped by 0 bases and J by 0 bases; unmatched bases: 0. The germline V gene has CDR1 SGDLS and CDR2 YYNGEE.

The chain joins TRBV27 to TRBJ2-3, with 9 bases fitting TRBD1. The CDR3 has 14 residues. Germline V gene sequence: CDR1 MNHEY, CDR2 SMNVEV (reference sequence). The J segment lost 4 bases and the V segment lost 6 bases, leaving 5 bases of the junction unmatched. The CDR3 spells CASSRDRDADTQYF. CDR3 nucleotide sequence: TGTGCCAGCAGCCGGGACAGGGATGCAGATACGCAGTATTTT.

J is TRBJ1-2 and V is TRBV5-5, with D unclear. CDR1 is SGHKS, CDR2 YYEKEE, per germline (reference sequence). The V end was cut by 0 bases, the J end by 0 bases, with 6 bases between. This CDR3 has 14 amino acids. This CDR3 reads CASSLGTANYGYTF. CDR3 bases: TGTGCCAGCAGCTTGGGAACAGCTAACTATGGCTACACCTTC.

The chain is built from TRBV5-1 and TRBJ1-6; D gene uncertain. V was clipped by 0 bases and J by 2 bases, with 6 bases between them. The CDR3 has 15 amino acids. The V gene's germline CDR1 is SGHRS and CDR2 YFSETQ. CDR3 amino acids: CASSLGGAYNSPLHF. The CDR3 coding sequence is TGCGCCAGCAGCTTGGGCGGGGCCTATAATTCACCCCTCCACTTT.

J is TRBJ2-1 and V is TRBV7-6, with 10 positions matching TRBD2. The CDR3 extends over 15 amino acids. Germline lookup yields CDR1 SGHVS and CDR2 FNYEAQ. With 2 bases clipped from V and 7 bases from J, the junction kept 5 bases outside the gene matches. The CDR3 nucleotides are TGTGCCAGCAGCTTACCGACTAGCGGGTGGAATGAGCAGTTCTTC. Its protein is CASSLPTSGWNEQFF.

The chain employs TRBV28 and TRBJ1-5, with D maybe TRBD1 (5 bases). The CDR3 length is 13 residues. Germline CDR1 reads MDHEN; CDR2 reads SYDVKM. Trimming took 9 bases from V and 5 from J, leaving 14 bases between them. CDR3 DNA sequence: TGTGCCAGTGTGGGGCGACGGGATCAGCCCCAGCATTTT. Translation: CASVGRRDQPQHF.

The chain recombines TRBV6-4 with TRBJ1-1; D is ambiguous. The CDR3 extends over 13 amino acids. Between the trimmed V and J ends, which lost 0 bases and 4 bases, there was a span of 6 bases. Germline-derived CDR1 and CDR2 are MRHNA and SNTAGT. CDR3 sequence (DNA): TGTGCCAGCAGTGACTCGCGGGGCACTGAAGCTTTCTTT. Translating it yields CASSDSRGTEAFF.

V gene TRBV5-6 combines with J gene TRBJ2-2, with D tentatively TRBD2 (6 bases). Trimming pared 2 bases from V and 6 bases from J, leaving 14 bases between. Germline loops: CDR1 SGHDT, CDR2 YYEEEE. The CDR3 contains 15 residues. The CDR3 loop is CASSLGGTGAGELFF. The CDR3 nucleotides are TGTGCCAGCAGCTTAGGAGGGACTGGCGCCGGGGAGCTGTTTTTT.

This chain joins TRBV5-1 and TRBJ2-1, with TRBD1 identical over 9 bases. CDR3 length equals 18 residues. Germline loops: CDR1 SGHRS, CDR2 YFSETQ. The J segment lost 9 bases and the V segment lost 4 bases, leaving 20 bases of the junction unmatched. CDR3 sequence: CASSLFQTLSETGGEQFF. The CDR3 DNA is TGCGCCAGCAGCCTCTTCCAGACCTTAAGCGAGACAGGGGGTGAGCAGTTCTTC.

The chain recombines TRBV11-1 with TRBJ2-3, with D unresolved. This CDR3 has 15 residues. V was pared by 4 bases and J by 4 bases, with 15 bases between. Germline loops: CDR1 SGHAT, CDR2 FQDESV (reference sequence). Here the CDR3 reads CASSSPFPLSDTQYF. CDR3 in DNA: TGTGCCAGCAGCTCCCCATTCCCACTATCAGATACGCAGTATTTT.

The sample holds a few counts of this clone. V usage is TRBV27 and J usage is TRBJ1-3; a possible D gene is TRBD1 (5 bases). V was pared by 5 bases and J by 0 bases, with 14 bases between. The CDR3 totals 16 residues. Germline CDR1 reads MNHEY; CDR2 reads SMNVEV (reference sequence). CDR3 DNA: TGTGCCAGCAGTCTCAACGGGGCCAACTCTGGAAACACCATATATTTT. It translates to CASSLNGANSGNTIYF.

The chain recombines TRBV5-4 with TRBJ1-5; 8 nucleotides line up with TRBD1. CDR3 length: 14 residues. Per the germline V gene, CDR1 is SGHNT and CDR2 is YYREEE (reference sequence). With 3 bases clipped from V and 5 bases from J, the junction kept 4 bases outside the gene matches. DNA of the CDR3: TGTGCCAGCAGCTATGACAGGGGTGATCAGCCCCAGCATTTT. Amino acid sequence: CASSYDRGDQPQHF.

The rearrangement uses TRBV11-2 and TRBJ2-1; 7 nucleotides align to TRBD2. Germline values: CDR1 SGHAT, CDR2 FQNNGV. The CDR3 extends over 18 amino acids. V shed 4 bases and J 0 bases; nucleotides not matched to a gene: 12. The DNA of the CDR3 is TGTGCCAGCAGCTCAACCCGCGGGGGACCTGACTCCTACAATGAGCAGTTCTTC. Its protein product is CASSSTRGGPDSYNEQFF. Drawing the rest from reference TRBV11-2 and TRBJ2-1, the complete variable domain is EAGVAQSPRYKIIEKRQSVAFWCNPISGHATLYWYQQILGQGPKLLIQFQNNGVVDDSQLPKDRFSAERLKGVDSTLKIQPAKLEDSAVYLCASSSTRGGPDSYNEQFFGPGTRLTVL.

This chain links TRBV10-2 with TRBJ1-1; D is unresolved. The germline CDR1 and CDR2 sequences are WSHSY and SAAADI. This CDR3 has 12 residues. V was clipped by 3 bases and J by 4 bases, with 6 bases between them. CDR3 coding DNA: TGCGCCAGCAGTGATCTTGCCACTGAAGCTTTCTTT. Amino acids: CASSDLATEAFF.

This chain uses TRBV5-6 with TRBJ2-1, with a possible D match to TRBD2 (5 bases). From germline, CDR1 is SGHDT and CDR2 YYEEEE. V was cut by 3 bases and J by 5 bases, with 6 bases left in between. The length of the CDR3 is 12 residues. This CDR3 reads CASSYGDNEQFF. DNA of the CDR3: TGTGCCAGCAGCTACGGGGACAATGAGCAGTTCTTC.

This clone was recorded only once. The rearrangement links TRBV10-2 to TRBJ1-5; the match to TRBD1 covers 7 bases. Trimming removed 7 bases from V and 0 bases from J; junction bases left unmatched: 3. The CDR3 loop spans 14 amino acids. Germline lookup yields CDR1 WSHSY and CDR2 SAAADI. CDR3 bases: TGCGCCAGCAAAACAGGGGATAGCAATCAGCCCCAGCATTTT. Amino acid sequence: CASKTGDSNQPQHF.